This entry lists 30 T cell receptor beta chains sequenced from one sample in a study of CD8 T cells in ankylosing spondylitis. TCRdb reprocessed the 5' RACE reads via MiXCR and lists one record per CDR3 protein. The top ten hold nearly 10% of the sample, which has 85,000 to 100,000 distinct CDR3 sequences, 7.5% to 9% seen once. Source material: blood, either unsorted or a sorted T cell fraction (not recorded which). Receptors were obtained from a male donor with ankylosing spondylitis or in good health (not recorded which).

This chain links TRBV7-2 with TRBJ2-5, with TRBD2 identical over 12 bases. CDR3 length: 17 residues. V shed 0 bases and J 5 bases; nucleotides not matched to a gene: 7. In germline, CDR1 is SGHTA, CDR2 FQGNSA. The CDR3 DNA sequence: TGTGCCAGCAGCTTAGCGTCTGTGACTAGCGGGAGTGAGACCCAGTACTTC. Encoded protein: CASSLASVTSGSETQYF.

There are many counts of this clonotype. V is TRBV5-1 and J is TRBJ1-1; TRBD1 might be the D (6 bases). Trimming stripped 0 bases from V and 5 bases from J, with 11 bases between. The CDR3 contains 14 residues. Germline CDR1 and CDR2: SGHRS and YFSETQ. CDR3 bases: TGCGCCAGCAGCTTGGTTGGAACAGGGACTGAAGCTTTCTTT. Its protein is CASSLVGTGTEAFF.

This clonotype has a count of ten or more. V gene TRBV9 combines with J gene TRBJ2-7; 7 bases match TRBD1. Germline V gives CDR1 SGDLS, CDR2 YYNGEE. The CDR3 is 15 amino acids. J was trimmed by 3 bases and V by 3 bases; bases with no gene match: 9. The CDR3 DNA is TGTGCCAGCAGCGCAAGACAGGGTCCCAACTACGAGCAGTACTTC. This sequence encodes CASSARQGPNYEQYF.

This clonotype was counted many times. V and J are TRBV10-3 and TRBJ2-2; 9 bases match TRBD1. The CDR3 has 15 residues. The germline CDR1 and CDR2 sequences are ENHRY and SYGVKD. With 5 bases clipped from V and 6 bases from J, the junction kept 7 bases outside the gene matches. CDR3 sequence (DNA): TGTGCCATCAGTCCAGCGGGACAGGGCCCCGGGGAGCTGTTTTTT. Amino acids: CAISPAGQGPGELFF.

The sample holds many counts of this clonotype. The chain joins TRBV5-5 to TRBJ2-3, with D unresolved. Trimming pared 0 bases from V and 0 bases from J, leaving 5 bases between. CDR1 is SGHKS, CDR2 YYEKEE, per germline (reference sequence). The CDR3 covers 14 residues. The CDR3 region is CASSLGHSTDTQYF. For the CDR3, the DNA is TGTGCCAGCAGCTTGGGACATAGCACAGATACGCAGTATTTT. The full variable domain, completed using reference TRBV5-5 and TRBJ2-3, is DAGVTQSPTHLIKTRGQQVTLRCSPISGHKSVSWYQQVLGQGPQFIFQYYEKEERGRGNFPDRFSARQFPNYSSELNVNALLLGDSALYLCASSLGHSTDTQYFGPGTRLTVL.

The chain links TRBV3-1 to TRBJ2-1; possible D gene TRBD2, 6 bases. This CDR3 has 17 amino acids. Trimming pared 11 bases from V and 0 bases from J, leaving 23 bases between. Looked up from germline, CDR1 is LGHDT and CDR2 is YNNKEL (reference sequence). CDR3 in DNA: TGTGCCTCCACCCAAGGAGTGTACGGGAGCTCCTACAATGAGCAGTTCTTC. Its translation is CASTQGVYGSSYNEQFF.

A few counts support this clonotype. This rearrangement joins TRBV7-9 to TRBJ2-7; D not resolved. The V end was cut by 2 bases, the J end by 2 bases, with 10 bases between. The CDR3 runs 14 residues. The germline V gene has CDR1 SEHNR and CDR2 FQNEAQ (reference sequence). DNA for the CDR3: TGTGCCAGCAGCTTACATGGGCCTCCCTACGAGCAGTACTTC. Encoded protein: CASSLHGPPYEQYF.

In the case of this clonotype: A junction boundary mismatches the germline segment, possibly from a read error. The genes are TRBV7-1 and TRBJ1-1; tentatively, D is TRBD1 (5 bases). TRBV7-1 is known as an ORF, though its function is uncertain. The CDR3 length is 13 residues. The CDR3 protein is CARSSGQGHKAFF. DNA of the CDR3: TGTGCCAGGAGCTCCGGGCAGGGCCATAAAGCTTTCTTT.

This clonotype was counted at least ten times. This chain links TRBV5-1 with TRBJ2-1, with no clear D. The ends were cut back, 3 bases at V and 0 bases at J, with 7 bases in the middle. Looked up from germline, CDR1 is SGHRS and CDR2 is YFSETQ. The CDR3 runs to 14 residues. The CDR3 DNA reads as TGCGCCAGCAGCTCTAAGAGCTCCTACAATGAGCAGTTCTTC. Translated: CASSSKSSYNEQFF.

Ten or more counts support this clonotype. The CDR3 coding sequence is TGTGCCAGCAGCCCCGGCCGATTAGCCCAGTACTTC. This codes for CASSPGRLAQYF. V gene TRBV28 combines with J gene TRBJ2-5, with D hard to call. Trimming removed 6 bases at V and 9 bases at J, with 14 bases between. Per germline, CDR1 MDHEN and CDR2 SYDVKM. This CDR3 spans 12 amino acids.

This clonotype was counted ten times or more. CDR3 amino acids: CSARDRDTNTEAFF. CDR3 sequence (DNA): TGCAGTGCTAGAGATCGGGACACGAACACTGAAGCTTTCTTT. The gene calls are TRBV20-1 and TRBJ1-1; TRBD1 might be the D (6 bases). The CDR3 loop spans 14 amino acids. V was clipped by 0 bases and J by 1 base, with 9 bases between them. Germline CDR1 and CDR2: DFQATT and SNEGSKA (reference sequence).

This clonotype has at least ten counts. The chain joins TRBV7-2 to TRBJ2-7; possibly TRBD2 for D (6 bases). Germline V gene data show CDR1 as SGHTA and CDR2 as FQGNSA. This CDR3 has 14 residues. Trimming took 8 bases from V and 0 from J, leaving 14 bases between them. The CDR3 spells CASSLLRDSYEQYF. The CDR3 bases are TGTGCCAGCTCGCTTCTGCGGGACTCCTACGAGCAGTACTTC.

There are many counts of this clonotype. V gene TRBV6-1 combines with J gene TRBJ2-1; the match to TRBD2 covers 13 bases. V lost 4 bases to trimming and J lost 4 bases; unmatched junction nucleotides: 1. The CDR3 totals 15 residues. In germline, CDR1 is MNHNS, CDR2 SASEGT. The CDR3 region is CASSVGLAGYNEQFF. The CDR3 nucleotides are TGTGCCAGCAGTGTGGGACTAGCGGGGTACAATGAGCAGTTCTTC.

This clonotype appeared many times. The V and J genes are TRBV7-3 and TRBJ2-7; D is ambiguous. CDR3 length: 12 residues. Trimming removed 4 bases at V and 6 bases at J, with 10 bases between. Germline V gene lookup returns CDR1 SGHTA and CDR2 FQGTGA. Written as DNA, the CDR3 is TGTGCCAGCAGCTCAGGTAGTGGCGAGCAGTACTTC. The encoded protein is CASSSGSGEQYF.

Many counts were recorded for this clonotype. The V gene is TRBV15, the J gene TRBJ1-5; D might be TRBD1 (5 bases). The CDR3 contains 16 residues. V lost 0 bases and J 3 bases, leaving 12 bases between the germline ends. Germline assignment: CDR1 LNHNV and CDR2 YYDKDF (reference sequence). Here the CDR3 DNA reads TGTGCCACCAGCAGAGAGGGAAGGGACTCCAATCAGCCCCAGCATTTT. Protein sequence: CATSREGRDSNQPQHF.

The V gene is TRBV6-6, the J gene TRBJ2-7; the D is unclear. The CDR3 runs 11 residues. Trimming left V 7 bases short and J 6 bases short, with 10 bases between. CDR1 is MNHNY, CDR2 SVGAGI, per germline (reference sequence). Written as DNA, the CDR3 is TGTGCCAGCACCCAGCTGGGCGAGCAGTACTTC. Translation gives CASTQLGEQYF.

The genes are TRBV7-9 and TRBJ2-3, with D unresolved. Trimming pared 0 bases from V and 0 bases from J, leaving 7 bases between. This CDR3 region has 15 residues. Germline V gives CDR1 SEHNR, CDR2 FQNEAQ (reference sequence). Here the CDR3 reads CASSLALSSTDTQYF. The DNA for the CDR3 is TGTGCCAGCAGCTTAGCGTTAAGCAGCACAGATACGCAGTATTTT. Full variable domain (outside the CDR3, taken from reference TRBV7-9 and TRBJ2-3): DTGVSQNPRHKITKRGQNVTFRCDPISEHNRLYWYRQTLGQGPEFLTYFQNEAQLEKSRLLSDRFSAERPKGSFSTLEIQRTEQGDSAMYLCASSLALSSTDTQYFGPGTRLTVL.

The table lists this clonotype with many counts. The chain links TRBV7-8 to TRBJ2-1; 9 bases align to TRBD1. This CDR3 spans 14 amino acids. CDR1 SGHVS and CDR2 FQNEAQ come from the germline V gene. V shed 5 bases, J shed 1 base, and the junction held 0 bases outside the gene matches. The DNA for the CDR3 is TGTGCCAGCAGCGGGACAGGGTCCTACAATGAGCAGTTCTTC. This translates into CASSGTGSYNEQFF.

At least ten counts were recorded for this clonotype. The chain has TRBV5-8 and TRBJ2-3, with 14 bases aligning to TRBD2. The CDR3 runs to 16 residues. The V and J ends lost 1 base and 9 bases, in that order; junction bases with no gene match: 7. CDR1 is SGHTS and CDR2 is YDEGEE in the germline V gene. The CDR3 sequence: CASSLRLAGGPGTQYF. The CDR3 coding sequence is TGTGCCAGCAGCTTGAGACTAGCGGGAGGGCCTGGCACGCAGTATTTT.

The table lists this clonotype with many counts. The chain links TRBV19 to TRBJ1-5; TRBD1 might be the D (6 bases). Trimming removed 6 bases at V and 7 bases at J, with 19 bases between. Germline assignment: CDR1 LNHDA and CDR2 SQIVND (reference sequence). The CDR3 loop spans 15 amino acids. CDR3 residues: CASRSSQGLHQPQHF. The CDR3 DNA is TGTGCCAGTAGGAGTTCACAGGGTTTACACCAGCCCCAGCATTTT.

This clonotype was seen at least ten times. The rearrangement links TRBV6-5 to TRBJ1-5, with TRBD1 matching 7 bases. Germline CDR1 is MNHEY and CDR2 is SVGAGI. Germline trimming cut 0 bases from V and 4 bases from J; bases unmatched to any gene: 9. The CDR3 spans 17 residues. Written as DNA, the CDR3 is TGTGCCAGCAGTTACTCGTACCGGGACAGTTTAAATCAGCCCCAGCATTTT. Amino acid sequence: CASSYSYRDSLNQPQHF.

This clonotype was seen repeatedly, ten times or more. As DNA, the CDR3 is TGTGCCAGCAGTTCCCGCGGAGGCGGAGCTAGCACAGATACGCAGTATTTT. This codes for CASSSRGGGASTDTQYF. The rearrangement joins TRBV11-2 to TRBJ2-3; D is perhaps TRBD2 (5 bases). Trimming took 6 bases from V and 0 from J, leaving 19 bases between them. CDR1 is SGHAT, CDR2 FQNNGV, per germline. The CDR3 extends over 17 amino acids.

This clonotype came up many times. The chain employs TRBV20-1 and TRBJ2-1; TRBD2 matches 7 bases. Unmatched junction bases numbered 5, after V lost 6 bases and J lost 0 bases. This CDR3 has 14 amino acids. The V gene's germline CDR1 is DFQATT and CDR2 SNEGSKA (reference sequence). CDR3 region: CSATSENSYNEQFF. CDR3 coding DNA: TGCAGTGCAACTAGCGAGAACTCCTACAATGAGCAGTTCTTC.

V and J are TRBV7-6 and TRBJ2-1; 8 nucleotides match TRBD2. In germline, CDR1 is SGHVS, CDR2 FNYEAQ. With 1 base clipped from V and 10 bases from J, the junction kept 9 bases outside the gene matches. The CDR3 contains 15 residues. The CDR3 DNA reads TGTGCCAGCAGCTTAGTCGGAGCGGGAGAAGAAGAGCAGTTCTTC. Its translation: CASSLVGAGEEEQFF.

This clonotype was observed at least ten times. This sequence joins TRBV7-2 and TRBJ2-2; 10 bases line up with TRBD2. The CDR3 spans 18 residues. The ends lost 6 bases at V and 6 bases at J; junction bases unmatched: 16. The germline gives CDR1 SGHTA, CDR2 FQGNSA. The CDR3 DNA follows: TGTGCCAGCAGAGCTCCGGGTGGACTAGCGGTGGGACCCGGGGAGCTGTTTTTT. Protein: CASRAPGGLAVGPGELFF.

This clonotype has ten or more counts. CDR3 loop: CSARREGSYNEQFF. CDR3 DNA: TGCAGTGCTAGACGGGAGGGATCCTACAATGAGCAGTTCTTC. The chain uses TRBV20-1 and TRBJ2-1; 8 positions match TRBD2. Germline V gene sequence: CDR1 DFQATT, CDR2 SNEGSKA (reference sequence). The CDR3 runs 14 residues. J gave up 1 base and V 2 bases, and 1 base lay outside the gene matches.

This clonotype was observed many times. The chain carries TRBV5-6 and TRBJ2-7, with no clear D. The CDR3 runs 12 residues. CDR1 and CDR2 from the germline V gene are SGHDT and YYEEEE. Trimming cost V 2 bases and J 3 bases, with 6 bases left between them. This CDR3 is CASSFLSYEQYF. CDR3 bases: TGTGCCAGCAGCTTCCTCAGCTACGAGCAGTACTTC.

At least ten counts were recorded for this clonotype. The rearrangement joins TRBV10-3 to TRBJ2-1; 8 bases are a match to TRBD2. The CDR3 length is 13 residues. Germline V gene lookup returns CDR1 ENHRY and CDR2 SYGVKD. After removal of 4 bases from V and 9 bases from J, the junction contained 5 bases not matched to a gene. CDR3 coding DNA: TGTGCCATCAGTGTTGGGCGGGGGGTTGAGCAGTTCTTC. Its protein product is CAISVGRGVEQFF.

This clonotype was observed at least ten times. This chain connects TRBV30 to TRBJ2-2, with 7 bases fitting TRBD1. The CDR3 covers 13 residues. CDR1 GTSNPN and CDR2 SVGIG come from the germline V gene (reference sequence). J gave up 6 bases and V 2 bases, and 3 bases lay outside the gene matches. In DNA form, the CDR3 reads TGTGCCTGGAGTCCGCAGGGGGCCGGGGAGCTGTTTTTT. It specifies CAWSPQGAGELFF.

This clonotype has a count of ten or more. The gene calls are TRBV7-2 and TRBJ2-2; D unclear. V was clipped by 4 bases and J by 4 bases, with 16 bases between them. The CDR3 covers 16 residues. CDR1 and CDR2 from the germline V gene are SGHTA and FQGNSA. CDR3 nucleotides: TGTGCCAGCAGCTCCCTTGCGAGTTTCAGCACCGGGGAGCTGTTTTTT. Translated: CASSSLASFSTGELFF.